The TCR beta chain described here comes from a study of regulatory T cells in long-lasting Graves disease. Libraries of TCR beta came from iRepertoire HTBI primers plus Arm-PCR of CDR3 regions. TCRdb re-called the multiplex PCR reads with MiXCR, one entry per CDR3 protein. The table has approximately 400,000 distinct CDR3 sequences, roughly a sixth seen once; the top ten hold approximately 21%. With 6 bases removed from V and 3 bases from J, the gap between germline ends came to 14 bases. CDR1 MNHNS and CDR2 SASEGT come from the germline V gene. The CDR3 has 14 residues. The time point here: newly diagnosed GD, antithyroid drugs for less than 3 months. Making the TCR library involved RNA that had been extracted from PBMCs. American Thyroid Association guidelines defined Graves' disease diagnosis. This clonotype showed up many times.

This clonotype was sampled from a female donor with Graves disease. This chain links TRBV6-1 with TRBJ1-1; possibly TRBD1 for D (5 bases). The sequencing used peripheral blood mononuclear cells (PBMCs), collected at new diagnosis, from a patient treated with antithyroid drugs. The CDR3, as DNA: TGTGCCAGCAGCGCCTGGACATTTGACACTGAAGCTTTCTTT. It is translated as CASSAWTFDTEAFF.